This T cell receptor (beta chain) was found in a study of cytomegalovirus exposure and HLA in healthy donors. The study's findings and limits: In a later analysis, specific HLA alleles were associated with 15,000 to 20,000 TCR beta sequences at a 0.05 false discovery rate. Among donors in an Asian-associated ancestry cluster, a later analysis reportedly found fewer N-insertions than the roughly 670-donor mean. CMV serostatus was the only immune exposure information that was available.

As concerns this clone: Its target is not known.

This PCR relied on a set of 60 Vbeta primers and 13 Jbeta primers. Profiled with immunoSEQ multiplex PCR; TCRdb holds only in-frame clones, not every one. Of about 160,000 clones in the sample, 75% to 90% are singletons; the top ten hold over 0.85%. The specimen sequenced was PBMCs. The receptor was derived from a girl aged 2 to 10 in good health and CMV-seropositive.

The DNA of the CDR3 is TGTGCCAGCAGTTTCCCCGGGCAGCCCCAGCATTTT. Translating it yields CASSFPGQPQHF. The chain uses TRBV27 and TRBJ1-5; no reliable D call. V was pared by 3 bases and J by 7 bases, with 7 bases between. The CDR3 runs 12 residues. The V gene's germline CDR1 is MNHEY and CDR2 SMNVEV (reference sequence).